The 28 T cell receptor beta chains presented below share a single source sample, sequenced in a study of CD8+CD57+ T cells in acquired aplastic anemia. Using genomic DNA as the template, TCR beta VDJ and CDR3 profiling was carried out. MiXCR, run by TCRdb on the reads, gives a single entry per CDR3 protein. The table has under 200,000 distinct CDR3 sequences, about three fifths seen once. The sample consisted of sorted CD4+, CD8+, or CD8+CD57+ T cells (not recorded which) from PBMCs. The receptors here all came from a human donor in good health.

The rearrangement links TRBV10-1 to TRBJ2-3, with 12 bases that match TRBD2. Trimming removed 4 bases from V and 4 bases from J; junction bases left unmatched: 3. The CDR3 sequence is 15 residues long. Germline-derived CDR1 and CDR2 are WNHNN and SYGVQD (reference sequence). The CDR3 sequence: CASSGTSGVADTQYF. CDR3 in DNA: TGCGCCAGCAGTGGGACTAGCGGGGTCGCAGATACGCAGTATTTT.

This chain connects TRBV19 to TRBJ1-2, with D perhaps TRBD1 (5 bases). Trimming pared 5 bases from V and 1 base from J, leaving 14 bases between. The CDR3 has 15 residues. Germline CDR1 is LNHDA and CDR2 is SQIVND (reference sequence). The CDR3 sequence: CASSPSGGSNYGYTF. The CDR3 nucleotides are TGTGCCAGTAGTCCAAGCGGGGGAAGTAACTATGGCTACACCTTC. Full variable domain (rest looked up from reference TRBV19 and TRBJ1-2): DGGITQSPKYLFRKEGQNVTLSCEQNLNHDAMYWYRQDPGQGLRLIYYSQIVNDFQKGDIAEGYSVSREKKESFPLTVTSAQKNPTAFYLCASSPSGGSNYGYTFGSGTRLTVV.

The chain carries TRBV24-1 and TRBJ2-1; D gene uncertain. Germline CDR1 and CDR2: KGHDR and SFDVKD. Trimming removed 9 bases from V and 8 bases from J, with 10 bases in between. The CDR3 extends over 11 amino acids. CDR3 nucleotides: TGTGCCACCCAAATCGGATATGAGCAGTTCTTC. Its protein is CATQIGYEQFF.

The chain uses TRBV7-3 and TRBJ1-2; TRBD1 might be the D (6 bases). The CDR3 runs to 13 residues. The V gene's germline CDR1 is SGHTA and CDR2 FQGTGA. Trimming shortened V by 2 bases and J by 8 bases, and 12 bases separated the two germline ends. Written as DNA, the CDR3 is TGTGCCAGCAGCTTAGCAGGGGTTGAGGGCTACACCTTC. It translates to CASSLAGVEGYTF.

In its sample, this clonotype was seen many times. The chain uses TRBV2 and TRBJ2-7, with D perhaps matching TRBD1 (5 bases). CDR1 and CDR2 from the germline V gene are SNHLY and FYNNEI. CDR3 length equals 11 residues. V lost 4 bases to trimming and J lost 4 bases, with 5 bases between them. The CDR3, as DNA: TGTGCCAGCAGTGCAGGGTACGAGCAGTACTTC. Protein: CASSAGYEQYF.

V and J are TRBV2 and TRBJ2-2, with a possible D match to TRBD2 (5 bases). Trimming removed 8 bases from V and 7 bases from J, with 8 bases in between. CDR1 and CDR2 (germline): SNHLY, FYNNEI. This CDR3 spans 11 amino acids. The CDR3 nucleotides read TGTGCCAGCGTCGGGAACGGGGAGCTGTTTTTT. Translated: CASVGNGELFF. Full variable domain (remainder filled in from reference TRBV2 and TRBJ2-2): EPEVTQTPSHQVTQMGQEVILRCVPISNHLYFYWYRQILGQKVEFLVSFYNNEISEKSEIFDDQFSVERPDGSNFTLKIRSTKLEDSAMYFCASVGNGELFFGEGSRLTVL.

The rearrangement links TRBV6-5 to TRBJ1-3; no definite D call. The length of the CDR3 is 15 residues. From germline, CDR1 is MNHEY and CDR2 SVGAGI. V was shortened by 2 bases and J by 1 base, with 9 bases between the two germline ends. DNA for the CDR3: TGTGCCAGCAGTTACGCGGCGTGGTCTGGAAACACCATATATTTT. Translating gives CASSYAAWSGNTIYF.

CDR3 bases: TGCGCCAGCAGTGAGAGGGGACTAGCGGGCCTTTACGAGCAGTACTTC. Amino acid sequence: CASSERGLAGLYEQYF. The rearrangement joins TRBV10-2 to TRBJ2-7; 12 bases match TRBD2. In germline, CDR1 is WSHSY, CDR2 SAAADI. The V gene end was trimmed by 2 bases and the J gene end by 4 bases; junction bases not matched to a gene: 6. CDR3 length: 16 amino acids.

This clonotype was seen a handful of times. The chain combines TRBV20-1 with TRBJ2-7; 11 positions agree with TRBD1. V lost 6 bases to trimming and J lost 5 bases; unmatched junction nucleotides: 6. The CDR3 contains 13 residues. Germline CDR1 DFQATT, CDR2 SNEGSKA (reference sequence). The CDR3 DNA is TGCAGTGCAACGGACAGGGGGCTGGACGAGCAGTACTTC. Translated, it gives CSATDRGLDEQYF.

This chain uses TRBV12-3 or TRBV12-4 with TRBJ1-6, with D unclear. Deletions cut 1 base from V and 7 bases from J, with 5 bases between. This CDR3 has 13 residues. CDR3 in amino acids: CASSLGANSPLHF. The CDR3 region has the DNA TGTGCCAGCAGTTTAGGGGCCAATTCACCCCTCCACTTT.

This clonotype was seen more than once but under ten times. The chain uses TRBV7-9 and TRBJ2-7, with 7 bases aligning to TRBD2. The CDR3 length is 15 residues. Germline CDR1 and CDR2: SEHNR and FQNEAQ (reference sequence). V trimming: 1 base; J trimming: 2 bases; junction bases outside the gene matches: 5. The CDR3 loop reads CASSLVVGGAYEQYF. CDR3 in DNA: TGTGCCAGCAGCTTAGTGGTGGGAGGGGCCTACGAGCAGTACTTC.

CDR3 in DNA: TGTGCCAGCAGCTTAGCGCCCCTAGGAACGAGCTCCTATAATTCACCCCTCCACTTT. Its protein is CASSLAPLGTSSYNSPLHF. This chain uses TRBV7-2 with TRBJ1-6; D unclear. V gave up 0 bases and J gave up 0 bases, with 15 bases separating them. CDR1 SGHTA and CDR2 FQGNSA come from the germline V gene. This CDR3 region has 19 residues.

This chain links TRBV12-3 or TRBV12-4 with TRBJ1-2; D is undetermined. This CDR3 is built from 12 residues. Trimming shortened V by 8 bases and J by 8 bases, and 15 bases separated the two germline ends. The chain's CDR3 is CASSKGETGYTF. CDR3 in DNA: TGTGCCAGCTCTAAGGGAGAAACGGGCTACACCTTC.

Only a few counts were recorded for this clonotype. This chain links TRBV15 with TRBJ2-1; no reliable D call. The V gene lost 5 bases and the J gene lost 4 bases, with 12 bases spanning the gap. Germline V CDR1 and CDR2: LNHNV, YYDKDF (reference sequence). The CDR3 extends over 14 amino acids. CDR3 loop: CATSAWTEYNEQFF. The CDR3 nucleotides are TGTGCCACCAGCGCATGGACGGAGTACAATGAGCAGTTCTTC.

The genes are TRBV20-1 and TRBJ2-7, with TRBD2 matching over 9 bases. The CDR3 runs to 14 residues. Unmatched junction bases numbered 13, after V lost 6 bases and J lost 7 bases. Germline V lookup: CDR1 DFQATT, CDR2 SNEGSKA (reference sequence). CDR3 sequence: CSASRLAGKGEQYF. The CDR3 DNA follows: TGCAGTGCCAGCCGTCTAGCGGGGAAGGGGGAGCAGTACTTC.

By sample share, this clonotype is medium-sized. CDR3 nucleotides: TGCAGTGCTAGAGATCGTAGGACAACCTACGAGCAGTACTTC. This codes for CSARDRRTTYEQYF. The chain recombines TRBV20-1 with TRBJ2-7, with D possibly being TRBD1 (5 bases). There are 14 residues in the CDR3. Trimming cost V 0 bases and J 2 bases, with 11 bases left between them. The germline V gene has CDR1 DFQATT and CDR2 SNEGSKA (reference sequence).

The chain recombines TRBV11-2 with TRBJ1-4; a possible D gene is TRBD1 (5 bases). Trimming stripped 3 bases from V and 8 bases from J, with 13 bases between. CDR3 length equals 14 residues. Per the germline V gene, CDR1 is SGHAT and CDR2 is FQNNGV. CDR3 loop: CASSLGRGAEKLFF. In DNA, the CDR3 is TGTGCCAGCAGCTTGGGGCGGGGAGCAGAAAAACTGTTTTTT. The variable domain in full, with the rest retrieved from reference TRBV11-2 and TRBJ1-4, is EAGVAQSPRYKIIEKRQSVAFWCNPISGHATLYWYQQILGQGPKLLIQFQNNGVVDDSQLPKDRFSAERLKGVDSTLKIQPAKLEDSAVYLCASSLGRGAEKLFFGSGTQLSVL.

The rearrangement links TRBV14 to TRBJ2-7, with no clear D. Germline V gene lookup returns CDR1 SGHDN and CDR2 FVKESK. V was trimmed by 0 bases and J by 1 base, leaving 7 bases between them. The CDR3 is 14 amino acids. The CDR3 protein is CASSQEGFSYEQYF. The CDR3 bases are TGTGCCAGCAGCCAAGAAGGTTTTTCCTACGAGCAGTACTTC.

The rearrangement links TRBV2 to TRBJ1-1, with unresolved D. Between the trimmed V and J ends, which lost 6 bases and 2 bases, there was a span of 28 bases. This CDR3 has 19 amino acids. CDR1 SNHLY and CDR2 FYNNEI come from the germline V gene. The CDR3 here is CASSDTGGFSTTINTEAFF. CDR3 in DNA: TGTGCCAGCAGCGATACGGGAGGCTTCTCGACCACCATCAACACTGAAGCTTTCTTT.

This clonotype was recorded at least ten times. V gene TRBV20-1 combines with J gene TRBJ2-7, with 8 bases that match TRBD2. This CDR3 is 13 amino acids long. Per the germline V gene, CDR1 is DFQATT and CDR2 is SNEGSKA (reference sequence). The J segment lost 5 bases and the V segment lost 3 bases, leaving 6 bases of the junction unmatched. CDR3 in DNA: TGCAGTGCTAGGGGACTAGGGCTACACGAGCAGTACTTC. This translates into CSARGLGLHEQYF.

V usage is TRBV11-3 and J usage is TRBJ2-7, with D uncertain. V shed 3 bases and J shed 7 bases, with 13 bases lying between them. Germline values: CDR1 SGHNT, CDR2 YENEEA. The CDR3 covers 13 residues. CDR3 sequence: CASSFNRVGEQYF. The CDR3 DNA is TGTGCCAGCAGCTTCAATAGGGTTGGAGAGCAGTACTTC.

The CDR3 bases are TGCAGTGCTAGAGGTTTCGGCGGGGGGTCAAATGAGCAGTTCTTC. Translated, it gives CSARGFGGGSNEQFF. This sequence joins TRBV20-1 and TRBJ2-1; 8 bases agree with TRBD2. V dropped 1 base and J dropped 7; count of bases not matched to a gene: 9. Germline values: CDR1 DFQATT, CDR2 SNEGSKA (reference sequence). This CDR3 is built from 15 residues.

This clonotype showed up just a few times. The chain has TRBV29-1 and TRBJ2-3; 8 bases align to TRBD2. This CDR3 has 15 residues. V dropped 3 bases and J dropped 3; count of bases not matched to a gene: 8. Germline lookup yields CDR1 SQVTM and CDR2 ANQGSEA. For the CDR3, the DNA is TGCAGCGTTGAGGTTGGCGGGGGGCTTACAGATACGCAGTATTTT. Its translation: CSVEVGGGLTDTQYF.

This chain joins TRBV7-9 and TRBJ2-5; 7 nucleotides match TRBD1. This CDR3 is built from 15 residues. V shed 5 bases and J 0 bases; nucleotides not matched to a gene: 6. CDR1 SEHNR and CDR2 FQNEAQ come from the germline V gene (reference sequence). The chain's CDR3 is CASSNHGTDQETQYF. CDR3 nucleotide sequence: TGTGCCAGCAGCAACCACGGGACAGACCAAGAGACCCAGTACTTC.

The gene calls are TRBV2 and TRBJ1-2, with D maybe TRBD1 (6 bases). The CDR3 is made up of 13 amino acids. V lost 4 bases and J lost 7, with 13 bases in between. Germline V gene data show CDR1 as SNHLY and CDR2 as FYNNEI. The CDR3 DNA is TGTGCCAGCAGTGGGACAGTAACGGGTGGCTACACCTTC. As protein: CASSGTVTGGYTF.

The V call is TRBV7-9, the J call TRBJ2-7; 9 nucleotides agree with TRBD1. CDR3 length: 15 amino acids. V shed 5 bases, J shed 7 bases, and the junction held 12 bases outside the gene matches. Germline CDR1 is SEHNR and CDR2 is FQNEAQ (reference sequence). DNA for the CDR3: TGTGCCAGCAGCGTAGATGGGACAGGGCCGGGGGAGCAGTACTTC. Amino acids: CASSVDGTGPGEQYF.

The CDR3 DNA is TGTGCCAGCAGTGAATTTCGGGCAGGGAGTGAAGCTTTCTTT. Encoded protein: CASSEFRAGSEAFF. The chain links TRBV25-1 to TRBJ1-1; possible D gene TRBD1, 5 bases. Germline assignment: CDR1 MGHDK and CDR2 SYGVNS. This CDR3 spans 14 amino acids. V lost 1 base, J lost 7 bases, and 13 bases lay in between. Based on the CDR3 plus reference TRBV25-1 and TRBJ1-1, the full variable domain is EADIYQTPRYLVIGTGKKITLECSQTMGHDKMYWYQQDPGMELHLIHYSYGVNSTEKGDLSSESTVSRIRTEHFPLTLESARPSHTSQYLCASSEFRAGSEAFFGQGTRLTVV.

The CDR3 sequence: CATSDSSGRYEQYF. As DNA, the CDR3 is TGTGCCACCAGTGATTCCTCGGGGCGCTACGAGCAGTACTTC. The genes are TRBV24-1 and TRBJ2-7; D may correspond to TRBD1 or TRBD2 (5 bases each). The V end was cut by 2 bases, the J end by 3 bases, with 10 bases between. Per the germline V gene, CDR1 is KGHDR and CDR2 is SFDVKD. The CDR3 runs 14 residues.